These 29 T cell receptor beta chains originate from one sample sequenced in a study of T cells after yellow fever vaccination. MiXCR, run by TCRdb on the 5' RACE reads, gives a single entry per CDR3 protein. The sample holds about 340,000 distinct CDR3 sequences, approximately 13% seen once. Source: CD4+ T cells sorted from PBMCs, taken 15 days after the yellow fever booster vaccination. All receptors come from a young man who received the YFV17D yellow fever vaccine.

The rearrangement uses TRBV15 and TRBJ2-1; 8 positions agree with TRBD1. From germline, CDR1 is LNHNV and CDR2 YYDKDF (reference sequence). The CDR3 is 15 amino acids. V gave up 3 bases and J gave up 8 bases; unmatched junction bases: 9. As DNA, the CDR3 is TGTGCCACCAGCAGGCCGGACAGGGTAGGCGATGAGCAGTTCTTC. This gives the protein CATSRPDRVGDEQFF.

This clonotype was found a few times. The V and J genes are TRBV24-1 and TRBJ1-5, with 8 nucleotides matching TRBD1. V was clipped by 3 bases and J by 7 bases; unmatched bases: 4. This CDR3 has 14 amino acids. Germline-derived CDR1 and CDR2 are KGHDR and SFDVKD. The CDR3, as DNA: TGTGCCACCAGTGATAGGACAGGGCTCCAGCCCCAGCATTTT. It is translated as CATSDRTGLQPQHF.

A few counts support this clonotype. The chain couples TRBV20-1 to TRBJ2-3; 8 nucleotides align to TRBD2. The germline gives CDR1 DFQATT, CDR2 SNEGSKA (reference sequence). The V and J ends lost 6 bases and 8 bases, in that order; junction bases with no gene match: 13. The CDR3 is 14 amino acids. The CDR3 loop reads CSARSGVAVGTQYF. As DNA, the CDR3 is TGCAGTGCCCGTAGCGGGGTCGCCGTGGGTACGCAGTATTTT.

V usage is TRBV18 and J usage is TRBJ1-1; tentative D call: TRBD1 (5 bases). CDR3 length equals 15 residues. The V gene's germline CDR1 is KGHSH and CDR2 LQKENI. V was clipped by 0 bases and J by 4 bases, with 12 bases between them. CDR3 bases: TGTGCCAGCTCACCACCATTAGCACAGGCCACTGAAGCTTTCTTT. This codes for CASSPPLAQATEAFF.

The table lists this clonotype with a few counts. CDR3 in amino acids: CASSLNFRGAARRRLNEQFF. CDR3 DNA: TGTGCCAGCAGCTTAAACTTCAGGGGCGCTGCTAGGAGACGTCTGAATGAGCAGTTCTTC. The V gene is TRBV7-9, the J gene TRBJ2-1; maybe TRBD1 (6 bases). The ends were cut back, 2 bases at V and 7 bases at J, with 30 bases in the middle. CDR1 SEHNR and CDR2 FQNEAQ come from the germline V gene (reference sequence). The CDR3 runs to 20 residues.

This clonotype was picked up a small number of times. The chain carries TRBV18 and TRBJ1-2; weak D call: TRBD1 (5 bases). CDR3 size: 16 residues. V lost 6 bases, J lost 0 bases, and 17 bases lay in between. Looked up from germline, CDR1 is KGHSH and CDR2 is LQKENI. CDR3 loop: CASSRDRGPANYGYTF. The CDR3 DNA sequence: TGTGCCAGCTCCCGGGATCGGGGACCAGCTAACTATGGCTACACCTTC.

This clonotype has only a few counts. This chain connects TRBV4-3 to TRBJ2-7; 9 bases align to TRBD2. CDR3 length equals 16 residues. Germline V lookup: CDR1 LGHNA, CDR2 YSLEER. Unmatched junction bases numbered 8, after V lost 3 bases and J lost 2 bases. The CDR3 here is CASSQTLAGDPYEQYF. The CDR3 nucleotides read TGCGCCAGCAGCCAGACTTTAGCGGGGGATCCCTACGAGCAGTACTTC.

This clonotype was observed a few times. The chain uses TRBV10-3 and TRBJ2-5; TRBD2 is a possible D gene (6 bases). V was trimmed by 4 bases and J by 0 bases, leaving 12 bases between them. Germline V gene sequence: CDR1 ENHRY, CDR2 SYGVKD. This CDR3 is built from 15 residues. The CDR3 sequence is CAISGRDSNQETQYF. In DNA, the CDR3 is TGTGCCATCAGTGGAAGGGACTCCAACCAAGAGACCCAGTACTTC.

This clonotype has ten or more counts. The CDR3 DNA follows: TGTGCCAGCAGCTTAGCGGTTTTCTCTGGAAACACCATATATTTT. Amino acid sequence: CASSLAVFSGNTIYF. The chain links TRBV7-8 to TRBJ1-3; D unresolved. The CDR3 has 15 amino acids. Trimming took off 0 bases at V and 0 bases at J, with 6 bases between the two ends. Germline V gives CDR1 SGHVS, CDR2 FQNEAQ.

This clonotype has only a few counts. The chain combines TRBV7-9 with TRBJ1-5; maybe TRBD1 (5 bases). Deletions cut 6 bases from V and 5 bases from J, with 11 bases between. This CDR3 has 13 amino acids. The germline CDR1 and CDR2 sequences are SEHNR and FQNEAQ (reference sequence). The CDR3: CASRRGDDQPQHF. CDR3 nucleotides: TGTGCCAGCAGACGAGGGGATGATCAGCCCCAGCATTTT.

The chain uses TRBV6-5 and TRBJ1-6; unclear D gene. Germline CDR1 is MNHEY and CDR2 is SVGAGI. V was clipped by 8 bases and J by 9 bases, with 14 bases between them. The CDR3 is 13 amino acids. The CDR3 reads CASQGGISSPLHF. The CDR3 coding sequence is TGTGCCAGCCAAGGTGGAATAAGTTCACCCCTCCACTTT.

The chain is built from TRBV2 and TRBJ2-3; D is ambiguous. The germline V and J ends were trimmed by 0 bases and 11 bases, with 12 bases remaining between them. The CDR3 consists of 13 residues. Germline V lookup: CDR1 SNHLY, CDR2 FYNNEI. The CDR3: CASSEAPRVRQYF. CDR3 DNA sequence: TGTGCCAGCAGTGAAGCGCCTAGAGTGCGGCAGTATTTT.

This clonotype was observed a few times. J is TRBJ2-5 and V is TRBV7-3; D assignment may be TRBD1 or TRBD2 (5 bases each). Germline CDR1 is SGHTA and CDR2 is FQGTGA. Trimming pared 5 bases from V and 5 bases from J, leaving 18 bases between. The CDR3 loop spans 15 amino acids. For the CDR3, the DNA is TGTGCCAGCAGCCCCTCGGGCACCGAGGGGGAGACCCAGTACTTC. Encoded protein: CASSPSGTEGETQYF.

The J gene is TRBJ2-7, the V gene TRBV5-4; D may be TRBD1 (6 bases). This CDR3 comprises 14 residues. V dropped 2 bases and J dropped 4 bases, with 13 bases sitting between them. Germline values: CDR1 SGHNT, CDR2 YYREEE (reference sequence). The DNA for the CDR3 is TGTGCCAGCAGCTTCGTCGGGACACCATACGAGCAGTACTTC. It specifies CASSFVGTPYEQYF.

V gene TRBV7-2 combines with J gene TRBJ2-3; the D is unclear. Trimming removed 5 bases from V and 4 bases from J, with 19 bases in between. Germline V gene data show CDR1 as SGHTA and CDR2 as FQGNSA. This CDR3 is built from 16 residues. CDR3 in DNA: TGTGCCAGCAGCCCAGGACCCTCCCACGATTCAGATACGCAGTATTTT. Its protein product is CASSPGPSHDSDTQYF.

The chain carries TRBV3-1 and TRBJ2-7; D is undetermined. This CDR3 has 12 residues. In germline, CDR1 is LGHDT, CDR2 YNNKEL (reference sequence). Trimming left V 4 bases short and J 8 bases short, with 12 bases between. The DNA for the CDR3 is TGTGCCAGCAGCCCGGACCCGGCACAGCAGTACGTC. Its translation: CASSPDPAQQYV.

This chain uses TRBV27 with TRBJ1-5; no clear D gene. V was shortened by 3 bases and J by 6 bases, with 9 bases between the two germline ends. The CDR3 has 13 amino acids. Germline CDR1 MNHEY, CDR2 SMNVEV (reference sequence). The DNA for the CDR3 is TGTGCCAGCAGTTTGGTGAATGGTCAGCCCCAGCATTTT. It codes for CASSLVNGQPQHF.

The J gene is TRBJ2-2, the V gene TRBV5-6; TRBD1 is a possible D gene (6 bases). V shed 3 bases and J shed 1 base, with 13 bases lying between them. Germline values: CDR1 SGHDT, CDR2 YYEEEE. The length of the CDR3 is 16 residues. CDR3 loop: CASSWAGTLNTGELFF. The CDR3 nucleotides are TGTGCCAGCAGCTGGGCCGGGACACTGAACACCGGGGAGCTGTTTTTT.

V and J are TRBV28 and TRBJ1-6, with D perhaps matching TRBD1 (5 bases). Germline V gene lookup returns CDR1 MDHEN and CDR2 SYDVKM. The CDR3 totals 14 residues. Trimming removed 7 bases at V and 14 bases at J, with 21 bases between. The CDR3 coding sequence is TGTGCCAGCACCAAGACAGCGACAGTCTCTGCCCTCCACTTT. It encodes CASTKTATVSALHF.

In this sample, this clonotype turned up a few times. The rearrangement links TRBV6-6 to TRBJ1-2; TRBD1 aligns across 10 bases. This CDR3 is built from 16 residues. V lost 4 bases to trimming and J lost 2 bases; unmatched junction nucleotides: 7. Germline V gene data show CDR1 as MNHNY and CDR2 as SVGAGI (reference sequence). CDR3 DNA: TGTGCCAGCAGTTTATTACCGGGACAGGGGAACTATGGCTACACCTTC. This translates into CASSLLPGQGNYGYTF.

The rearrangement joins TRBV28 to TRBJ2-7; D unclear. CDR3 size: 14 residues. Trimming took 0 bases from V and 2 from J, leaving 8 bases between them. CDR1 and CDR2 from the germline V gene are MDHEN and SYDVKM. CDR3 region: CASSLWAEPYEQYF. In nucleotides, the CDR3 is TGTGCCAGCAGTTTATGGGCCGAGCCCTACGAGCAGTACTTC.

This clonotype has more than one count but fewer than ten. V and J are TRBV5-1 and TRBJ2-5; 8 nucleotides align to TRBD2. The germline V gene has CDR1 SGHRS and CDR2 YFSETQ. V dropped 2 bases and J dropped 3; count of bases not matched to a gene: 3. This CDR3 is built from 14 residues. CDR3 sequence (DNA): TGCGCCAGCAGCTTTGGAGCGGGGGAAGAGACCCAGTACTTC. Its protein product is CASSFGAGEETQYF.

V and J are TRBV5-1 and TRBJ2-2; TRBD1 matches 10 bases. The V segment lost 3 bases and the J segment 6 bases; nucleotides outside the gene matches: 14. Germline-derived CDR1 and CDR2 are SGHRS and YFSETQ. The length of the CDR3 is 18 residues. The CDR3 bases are TGCGCCAGCAGCTCTTTCCGGGACAGGGGATGGAAAGCCGGGGAGCTGTTTTTT. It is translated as CASSSFRDRGWKAGELFF.

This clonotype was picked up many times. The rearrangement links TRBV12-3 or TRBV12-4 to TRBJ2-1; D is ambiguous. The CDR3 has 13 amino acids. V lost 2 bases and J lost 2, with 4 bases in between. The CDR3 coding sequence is TGTGCCAGCAGTTTATCAGCCTACAATGAGCAGTTCTTC. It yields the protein CASSLSAYNEQFF.

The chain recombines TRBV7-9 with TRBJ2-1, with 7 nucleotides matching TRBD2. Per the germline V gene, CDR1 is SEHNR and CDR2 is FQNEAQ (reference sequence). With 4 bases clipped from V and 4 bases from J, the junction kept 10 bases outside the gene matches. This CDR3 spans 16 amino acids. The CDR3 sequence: CASSSPTSPRYNEQFF. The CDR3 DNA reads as TGTGCCAGCAGCTCACCGACTAGCCCCAGGTACAATGAGCAGTTCTTC.

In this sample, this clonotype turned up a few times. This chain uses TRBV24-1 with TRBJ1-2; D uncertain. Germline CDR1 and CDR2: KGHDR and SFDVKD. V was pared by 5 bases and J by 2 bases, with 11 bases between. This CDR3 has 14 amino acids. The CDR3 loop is CATSAGTLNYGYTF. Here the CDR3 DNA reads TGTGCCACCAGTGCCGGCACTTTGAACTATGGCTACACCTTC.

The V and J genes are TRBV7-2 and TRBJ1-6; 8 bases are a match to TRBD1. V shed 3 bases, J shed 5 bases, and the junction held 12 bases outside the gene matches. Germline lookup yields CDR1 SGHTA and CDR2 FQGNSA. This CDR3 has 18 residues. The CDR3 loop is CASSFFAMGTGDNSPLHF. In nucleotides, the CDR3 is TGTGCCAGCAGCTTTTTCGCCATGGGGACAGGTGATAATTCACCCCTCCACTTT. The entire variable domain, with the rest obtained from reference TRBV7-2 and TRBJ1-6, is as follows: GAGVSQSPSNKVTEKGKDVELRCDPISGHTALYWYRQSLGQGLEFLIYFQGNSAPDKSGLPSDRFSAERTGGSVSTLTIQRTQQEDSAVYLCASSFFAMGTGDNSPLHFGNGTRLTVT.

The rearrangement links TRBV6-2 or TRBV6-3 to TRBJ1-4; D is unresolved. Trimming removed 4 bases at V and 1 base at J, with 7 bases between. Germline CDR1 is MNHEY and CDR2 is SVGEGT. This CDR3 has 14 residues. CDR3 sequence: CASSSYGTNEKLFF. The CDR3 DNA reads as TGTGCCAGCAGTTCGTATGGAACTAATGAAAAACTGTTTTTT.

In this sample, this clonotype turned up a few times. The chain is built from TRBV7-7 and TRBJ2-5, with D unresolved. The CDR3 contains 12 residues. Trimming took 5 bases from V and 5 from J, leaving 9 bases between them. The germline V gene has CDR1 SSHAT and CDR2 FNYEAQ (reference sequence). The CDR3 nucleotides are TGTGCCAGCAGCGCTTGGAAGGAGACCCAGTACTTC. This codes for CASSAWKETQYF.